This T cell receptor (beta chain) was retrieved from a study of blood T cell repertoires in COVID-19. At the level of the study: T cells, B-cell-depleted T cells, or PBMCs supplied cDNA or gDNA.

The V gene end was trimmed by 2 bases and the J gene end by 3 bases; junction bases not matched to a gene: 7. Germline V gives CDR1 MDHEN, CDR2 SYDVKM. This CDR3 is built from 18 residues. Using immunoSEQ multiplex PCR, the repertoire was profiled, and TCRdb retains in-frame clones only, with some absent. Here the sample spans about 210,000 clones, about 91% being singletons. Input material: peripheral blood. This receptor was obtained from a man younger than 45 with acute or convalescent COVID-19. The chain couples TRBV28 to TRBJ2-3; TRBD2 aligns across 14 bases. CDR3 DNA sequence: TGTGCCAGCAGTTTAAGAGGGACTAGCGGGAGAAGGACAGATACGCAGTATTTT. Amino acids: CASSLRGTSGRRTDTQYF.